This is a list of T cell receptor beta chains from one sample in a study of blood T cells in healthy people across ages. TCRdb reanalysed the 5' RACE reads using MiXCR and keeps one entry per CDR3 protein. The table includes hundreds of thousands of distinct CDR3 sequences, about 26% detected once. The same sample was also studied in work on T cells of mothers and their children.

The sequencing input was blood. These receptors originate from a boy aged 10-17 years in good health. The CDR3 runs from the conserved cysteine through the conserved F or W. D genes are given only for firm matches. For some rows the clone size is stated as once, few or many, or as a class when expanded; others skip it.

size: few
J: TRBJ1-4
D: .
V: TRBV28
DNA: TGTGCCAGCATAGACAGGCAGAATGAAAAACTGTTTTTT
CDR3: CASIDRQNEKLFF

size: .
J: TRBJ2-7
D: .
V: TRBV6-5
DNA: TGTGCCAGCAGTCGGACACCACTGGGCGAGCAGTACTTC
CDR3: CASSRTPLGEQYF

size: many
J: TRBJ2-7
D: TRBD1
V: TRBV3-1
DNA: TGTGCCAGCAGCCTGGACAGGGGGCCCTACGAGCAGTACTTC
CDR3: CASSLDRGPYEQYF

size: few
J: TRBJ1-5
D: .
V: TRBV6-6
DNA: TGTGCCAGCAGCGGGACATCCTATAGCAATCAACCCCAGCATTTT
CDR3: CASSGTSYSNQPQHF

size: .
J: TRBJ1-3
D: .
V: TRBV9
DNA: TGTGCCAGCAGCGGTAGGGGGTTTTCTGGAAACACCATATATTTT
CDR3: CASSGRGFSGNTIYF

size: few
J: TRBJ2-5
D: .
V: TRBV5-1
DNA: TGCGCCAGTCGGACAGTGCCCCAAGAGACCCAGTACTTC
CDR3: CASRTVPQETQYF

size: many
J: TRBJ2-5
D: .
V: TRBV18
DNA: TGTGCCAGCTCACCAGGCCAGATCCAAGAGACCCAGTACTTC
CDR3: CASSPGQIQETQYF

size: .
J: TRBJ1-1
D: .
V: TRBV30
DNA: TGTGCCTGGAGCCCGGGGCCTGGAGAAGCTTTCTTT
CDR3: CAWSPGPGEAFF

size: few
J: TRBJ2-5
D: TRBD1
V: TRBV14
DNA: TGTGCCAGCAGCCGCCGACAGGGGGAGGGAGAGACCCAGTACTTC
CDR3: CASSRRQGEGETQYF

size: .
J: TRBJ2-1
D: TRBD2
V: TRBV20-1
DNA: TGCAGTGCTAGGAATAGCGGGGGGGCCGGGGATGAGCAGTTCTTC
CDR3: CSARNSGGAGDEQFF

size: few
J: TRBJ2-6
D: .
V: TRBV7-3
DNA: TGTGCCAGCAGCTTAACGGTCGGGGCCAACGTCCTGACTTTC
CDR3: CASSLTVGANVLTF

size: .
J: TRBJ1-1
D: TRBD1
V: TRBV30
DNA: TGTGCCTGGTACAGGGGGCGGGTGAACACTGAAGCTTTCTTT
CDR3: CAWYRGRVNTEAFF

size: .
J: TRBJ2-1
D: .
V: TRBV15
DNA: TGTGCCACCAGCAGAGATTCAGCCTCAGATGAGCAGTTCTTC
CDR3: CATSRDSASDEQFF

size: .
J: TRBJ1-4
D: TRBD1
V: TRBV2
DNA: TGTGCCAGCCGGGACAGGGGGGGCGAAAAACTGTTTTTT
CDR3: CASRDRGGEKLFF

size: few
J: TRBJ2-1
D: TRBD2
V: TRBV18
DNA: TGTGCCAGCTCACCCGGACTAGCGGGGGGGGATGAGCAGTTCTTC
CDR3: CASSPGLAGGDEQFF

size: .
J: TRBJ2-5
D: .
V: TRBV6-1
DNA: TGTGCCAGCAGTGTGATACGAGAGGCAGAGACCCAGTACTTC
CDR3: CASSVIREAETQYF

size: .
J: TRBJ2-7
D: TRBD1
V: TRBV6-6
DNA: TGTGCCAGCAGTTACGTGACAGGGAACGAGCAGTACTTC
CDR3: CASSYVTGNEQYF

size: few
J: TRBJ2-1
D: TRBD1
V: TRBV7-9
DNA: TGTGCCAGCAGTACCCGGACAGGGACTGAGCAGTTCTTC
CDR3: CASSTRTGTEQFF

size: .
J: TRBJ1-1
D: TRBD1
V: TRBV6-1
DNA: TGTGCCAGCAGTGATTTGGGGACCCGGACAGGGAATGTATATCCTGAAGCTTTCTTT
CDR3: CASSDLGTRTGNVYPEAFF

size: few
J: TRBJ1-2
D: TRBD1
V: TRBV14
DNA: TGTGCCAGCAGCGCGCGGACAGGGGATGGCTACACCTTC
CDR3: CASSARTGDGYTF

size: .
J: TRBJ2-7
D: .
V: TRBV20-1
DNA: TGCAGTGCTAGAGCCGTCGGGACACTTACTTACGAGCAGTACTTC
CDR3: CSARAVGTLTYEQYF

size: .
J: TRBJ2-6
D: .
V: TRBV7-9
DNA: TGTGCCAGCATCAACCTCCGGACGGTTTCTGGGGCCAACGTCCTGACTTTC
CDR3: CASINLRTVSGANVLTF

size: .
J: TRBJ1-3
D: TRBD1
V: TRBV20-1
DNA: TGCAGTGCTGGGGGGGACAGGGGTGGAAACACCATATATTTT
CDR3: CSAGGDRGGNTIYF